Listed below are T cell receptor beta chains from one sample, sequenced in a study of spatial heterogeneity in lung cancer. Each CDR3 protein is one row after TCRdb ran MiXCR on the 5' RACE reads. This table holds several thousand distinct CDR3 sequences, 1.3% found once. Material: lung tumor tissue, obtained at surgery. Receptors were obtained from a male donor with early-stage non-small cell lung cancer. Each CDR3 is given with its conserved first and last residue. Each record gives: J gene, D gene, V gene, clone size, CDR3 protein, CDR3 DNA. A D gene is named only where the DNA matches it firmly. Sizes are listed as once, few, many or a size class.

TRBJ1-5,-,TRBV4-2,medium-sized,CASSQDGGGNQPQHF,TGTGCCAGCAGCCAAGACGGAGGAGGCAATCAGCCCCAGCATTTT
TRBJ2-5,TRBD2,TRBV4-2,many,CASSPGAGGMVETQYF,TGTGCCAGCAGCCCGGGGGCGGGGGGGATGGTGGAGACCCAGTACTTC
TRBJ1-1,-,TRBV20-1,many,CSAKGPKGAEAFF,TGCAGTGCCAAAGGCCCTAAAGGGGCTGAAGCTTTCTTT
TRBJ2-2,-,TRBV10-3,many,CAISESGQSNTGELFF,TGTGCCATCAGTGAGTCCGGACAATCGAACACCGGGGAGCTGTTTTTT
TRBJ2-1,TRBD2,TRBV12-3/TRBV12-4,many,CASSPTSGNNEQFF,TGTGCCAGCAGCCCGACTAGCGGGAACAATGAGCAGTTCTTC
TRBJ2-3,TRBD1,TRBV10-3,many,CAISEPGQGSDTQYF,TGTGCCATCAGTGAGCCGGGACAGGGCTCAGATACGCAGTATTTT
TRBJ2-1,-,TRBV6-5,many,CASSPTGVEQFF,TGTGCCAGCAGTCCGACAGGCGTTGAGCAGTTCTTC
TRBJ1-5,-,TRBV12-3/TRBV12-4,many,CASSLVGVDQPQHF,TGTGCCAGCAGTTTAGTGGGAGTTGATCAGCCCCAGCATTTT
TRBJ2-5,-,TRBV2,many,CASSDQAAPGETQYF,TGTGCCAGCAGTGACCAGGCAGCCCCGGGGGAGACCCAGTACTTC
TRBJ2-3,TRBD1,TRBV5-1,medium-sized,CASSLAPGQGADTQYF,TGCGCCAGCAGCTTGGCCCCTGGACAGGGGGCAGATACGCAGTATTTT
TRBJ1-2,-,TRBV19,many,CASSIDDRSFYGYTF,TGTGCCAGTAGTATTGACGACCGGTCCTTCTATGGCTACACCTTC
TRBJ1-1,-,TRBV6-5,many,CASSYSWQGNTEAFF,TGTGCCAGCAGTTACTCGTGGCAGGGAAACACTGAAGCTTTCTTT
TRBJ1-1,TRBD1,TRBV19,medium-sized,CASSIRQGAKDTEAFF,TGTGCCAGTAGTATTAGACAGGGGGCGAAGGACACTGAAGCTTTCTTT
TRBJ2-3,-,TRBV5-1,many,CASSLEARGSDTQYF,TGCGCCAGCAGCTTGGAGGCGCGGGGCTCCGATACGCAGTATTTT
TRBJ2-7,-,TRBV6-5,many,CASSYKPVGGEQYF,TGTGCCAGCAGTTACAAGCCTGTCGGGGGCGAGCAGTACTTC
TRBJ2-3,TRBD2,TRBV2,many,CASSELAGWTDTQYF,TGTGCCAGCAGCGAGCTAGCGGGTTGGACGGATACGCAGTATTTT
TRBJ2-2,-,TRBV7-3,medium-sized,CASSLNGGELFF,TGTGCCAGCAGCTTAAACGGCGGGGAGCTGTTTTTT
TRBJ2-1,-,TRBV7-3,many,CASSLTGGGLYNEQFF,TGTGCCAGCAGCTTAACCGGTGGGGGGCTCTACAATGAGCAGTTCTTC
TRBJ2-1,TRBD2,TRBV24-1,medium-sized,CATSDYGLAGINEQFF,TGTGCCACCAGTGATTACGGACTAGCCGGGATCAATGAGCAGTTCTTC
TRBJ1-1,-,TRBV10-2,many,CASGGQRNTEAFF,TGCGCCAGTGGAGGACAGAGGAACACTGAAGCTTTCTTT
TRBJ2-3,TRBD2,TRBV20-1,many,CSARGPAGGPGDTQYF,TGCAGTGCTAGAGGGCCAGCGGGGGGGCCTGGAGATACGCAGTATTTT
TRBJ2-5,TRBD1,TRBV19,many,CASSRDRKETQYF,TGTGCCAGTAGTCGGGACAGGAAAGAGACCCAGTACTTC
TRBJ1-5,-,TRBV2,many,CASSPGKSDQPQHF,TGTGCCAGCAGTCCCGGGAAATCCGATCAGCCCCAGCATTTT
TRBJ1-3,-,TRBV3-1,many,CASSRGGNSGNTIYF,TGTGCCAGCAGCCGAGGTGGAAACTCTGGAAACACCATATATTTT
TRBJ2-7,-,TRBV7-6,medium-sized,CASSSEQGALREQYF,TGTGCCAGCAGCTCTGAACAGGGCGCGTTGAGGGAGCAGTACTTC
TRBJ2-7,TRBD1,TRBV6-6,medium-sized,CASIYRGEQYF,TGTGCCAGCATCTACAGGGGCGAGCAGTACTTC
TRBJ2-3,-,TRBV27,many,CATRLLSTDTQYF,TGTGCCACCCGACTACTTAGCACAGATACGCAGTATTTT